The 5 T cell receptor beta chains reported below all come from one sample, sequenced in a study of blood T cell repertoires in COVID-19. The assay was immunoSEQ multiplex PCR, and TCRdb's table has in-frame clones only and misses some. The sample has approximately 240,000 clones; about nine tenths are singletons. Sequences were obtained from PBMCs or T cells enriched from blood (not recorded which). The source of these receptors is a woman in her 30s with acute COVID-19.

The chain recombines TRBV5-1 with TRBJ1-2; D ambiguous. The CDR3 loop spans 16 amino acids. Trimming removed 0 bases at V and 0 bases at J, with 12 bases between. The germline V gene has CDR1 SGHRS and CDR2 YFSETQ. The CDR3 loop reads CASSLGVERANYGYTF. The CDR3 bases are TGCGCCAGCAGCTTGGGAGTGGAGCGAGCTAACTATGGCTACACCTTC.

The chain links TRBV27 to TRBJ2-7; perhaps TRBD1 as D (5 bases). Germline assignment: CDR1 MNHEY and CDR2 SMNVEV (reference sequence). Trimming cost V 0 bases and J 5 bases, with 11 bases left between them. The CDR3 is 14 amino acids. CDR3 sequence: CASSLSSRVDEQYF. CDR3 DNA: TGTGCCAGCAGTTTATCAAGCAGGGTTGACGAGCAGTACTTC.

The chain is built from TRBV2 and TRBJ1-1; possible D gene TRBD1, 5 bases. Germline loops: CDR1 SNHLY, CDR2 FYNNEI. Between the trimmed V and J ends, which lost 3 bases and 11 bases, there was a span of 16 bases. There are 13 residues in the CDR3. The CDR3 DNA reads TGTGCCAGCAGTGACCCAGGGTTGGGGAAGGCTTTCTTT. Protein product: CASSDPGLGKAFF.

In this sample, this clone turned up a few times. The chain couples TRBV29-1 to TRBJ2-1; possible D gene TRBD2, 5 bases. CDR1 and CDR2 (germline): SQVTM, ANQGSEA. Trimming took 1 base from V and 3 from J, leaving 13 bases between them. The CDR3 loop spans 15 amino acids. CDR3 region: CSVEGEAGFYNEQFF. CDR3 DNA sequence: TGCAGCGTTGAAGGTGAGGCGGGCTTCTACAATGAGCAGTTCTTC.

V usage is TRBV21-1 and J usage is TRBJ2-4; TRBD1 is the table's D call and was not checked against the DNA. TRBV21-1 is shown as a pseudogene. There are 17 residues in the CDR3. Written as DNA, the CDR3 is TGTGCCAGCAGCATCGGACAGGAGGGATACGGCAAAAACATTCAGTACTTC. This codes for CASSIGQEGYGKNIQYF.